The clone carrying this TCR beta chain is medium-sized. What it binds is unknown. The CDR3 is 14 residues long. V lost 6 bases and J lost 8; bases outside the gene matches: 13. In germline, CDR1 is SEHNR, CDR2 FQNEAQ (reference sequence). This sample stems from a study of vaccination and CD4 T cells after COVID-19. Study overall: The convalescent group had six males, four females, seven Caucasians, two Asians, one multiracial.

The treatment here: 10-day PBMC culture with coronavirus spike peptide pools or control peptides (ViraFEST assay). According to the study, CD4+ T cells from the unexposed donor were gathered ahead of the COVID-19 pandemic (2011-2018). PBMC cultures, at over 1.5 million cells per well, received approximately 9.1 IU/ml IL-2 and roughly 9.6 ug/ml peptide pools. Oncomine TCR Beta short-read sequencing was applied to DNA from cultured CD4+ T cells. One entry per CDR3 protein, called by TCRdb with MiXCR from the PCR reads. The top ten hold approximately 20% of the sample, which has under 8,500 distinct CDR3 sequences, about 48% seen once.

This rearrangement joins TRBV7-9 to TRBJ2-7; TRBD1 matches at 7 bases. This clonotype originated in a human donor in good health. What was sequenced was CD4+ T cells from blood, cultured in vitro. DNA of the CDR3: TGTGCCAGCAGACGGGACAGCCTGAGGTTCCAGCAGTACTTC. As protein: CASRRDSLRFQQYF.